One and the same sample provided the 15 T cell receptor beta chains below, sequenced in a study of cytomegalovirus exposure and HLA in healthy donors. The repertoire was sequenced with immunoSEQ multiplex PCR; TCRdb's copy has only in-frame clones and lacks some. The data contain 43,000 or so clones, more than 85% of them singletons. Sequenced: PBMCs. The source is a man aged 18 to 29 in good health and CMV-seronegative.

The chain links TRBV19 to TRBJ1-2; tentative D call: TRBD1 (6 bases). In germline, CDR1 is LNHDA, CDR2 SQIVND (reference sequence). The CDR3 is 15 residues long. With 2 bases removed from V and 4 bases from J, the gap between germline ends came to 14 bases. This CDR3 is CASSISGTQVYGYTF. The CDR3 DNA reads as TGTGCCAGTAGTATATCCGGGACACAAGTCTATGGCTACACCTTC.

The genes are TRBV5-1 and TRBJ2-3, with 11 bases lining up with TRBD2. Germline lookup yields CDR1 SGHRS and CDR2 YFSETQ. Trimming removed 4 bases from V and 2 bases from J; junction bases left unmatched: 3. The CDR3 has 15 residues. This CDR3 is CASSASGGFTDTQYF. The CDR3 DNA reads TGCGCCAGCAGCGCTAGCGGGGGGTTCACAGATACGCAGTATTTT.

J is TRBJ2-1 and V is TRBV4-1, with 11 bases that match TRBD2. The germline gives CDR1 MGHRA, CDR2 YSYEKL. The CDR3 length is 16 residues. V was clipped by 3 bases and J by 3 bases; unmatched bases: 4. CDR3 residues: CASSQRLAGHYNEQFF. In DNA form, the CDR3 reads TGCGCCAGCAGCCAGAGACTAGCGGGACACTACAATGAGCAGTTCTTC.

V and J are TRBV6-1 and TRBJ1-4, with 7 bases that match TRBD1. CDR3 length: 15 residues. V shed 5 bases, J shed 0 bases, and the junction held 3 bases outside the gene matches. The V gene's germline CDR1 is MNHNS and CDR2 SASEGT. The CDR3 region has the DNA TGTGCCAGCAGTTCCCAGGGGGCAACTAATGAAAAACTGTTTTTT. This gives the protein CASSSQGATNEKLFF.

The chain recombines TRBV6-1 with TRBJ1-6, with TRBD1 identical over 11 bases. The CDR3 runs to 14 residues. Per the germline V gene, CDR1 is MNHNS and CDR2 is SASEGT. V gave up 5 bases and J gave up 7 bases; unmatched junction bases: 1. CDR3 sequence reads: CASSWDRGNSPLHF. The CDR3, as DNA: TGTGCCAGCAGTTGGGACAGGGGGAATTCACCCCTCCACTTT.

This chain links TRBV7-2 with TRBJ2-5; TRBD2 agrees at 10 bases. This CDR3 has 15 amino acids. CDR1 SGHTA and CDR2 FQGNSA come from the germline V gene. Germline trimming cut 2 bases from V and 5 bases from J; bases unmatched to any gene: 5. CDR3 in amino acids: CASSLQRGGAETQYF. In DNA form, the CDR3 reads TGTGCCAGCAGCTTACAGCGGGGGGGTGCGGAGACCCAGTACTTC. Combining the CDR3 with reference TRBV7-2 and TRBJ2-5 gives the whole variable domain GAGVSQSPSNKVTEKGKDVELRCDPISGHTALYWYRQSLGQGLEFLIYFQGNSAPDKSGLPSDRFSAERTGGSVSTLTIQRTQQEDSAVYLCASSLQRGGAETQYFGPGTRLLVL.

The CDR3 region has the DNA TGTGCCAGCAGCGTCAACTACGAGCAGTACTTC. The encoded protein is CASSVNYEQYF. The chain employs TRBV7-6 and TRBJ2-7; D unclear. With 5 bases removed from V and 3 bases from J, the gap between germline ends came to 5 bases. CDR1 SGHVS and CDR2 FNYEAQ come from the germline V gene. CDR3 length: 11 amino acids. Full variable domain (rest looked up from reference TRBV7-6 and TRBJ2-7): GAGVSQSPRYKVTKRGQDVALRCDPISGHVSLYWYRQALGQGPEFLTYFNYEAQQDKSGLPNDRFSAERPEGSISTLTIQRTEQRDSAMYRCASSVNYEQYFGPGTRLTVT.

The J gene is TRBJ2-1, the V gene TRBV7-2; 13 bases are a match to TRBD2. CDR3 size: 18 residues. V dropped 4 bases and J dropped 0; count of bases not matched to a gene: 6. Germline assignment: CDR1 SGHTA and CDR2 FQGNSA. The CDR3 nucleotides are TGTGCCAGCAGCTCAGGGACTAGCGGGGAGAGCTCCTACAATGAGCAGTTCTTC. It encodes CASSSGTSGESSYNEQFF. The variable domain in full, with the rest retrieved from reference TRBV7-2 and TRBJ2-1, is GAGVSQSPSNKVTEKGKDVELRCDPISGHTALYWYRQSLGQGLEFLIYFQGNSAPDKSGLPSDRFSAERTGGSVSTLTIQRTQQEDSAVYLCASSSGTSGESSYNEQFFGPGTRLTVL.

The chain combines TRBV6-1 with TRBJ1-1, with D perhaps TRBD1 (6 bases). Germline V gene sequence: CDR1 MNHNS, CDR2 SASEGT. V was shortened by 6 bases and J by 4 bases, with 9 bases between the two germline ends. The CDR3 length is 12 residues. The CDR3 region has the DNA TGTGCCAGCAGACAGGGTTCCACTGAAGCTTTCTTT. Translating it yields CASRQGSTEAFF.

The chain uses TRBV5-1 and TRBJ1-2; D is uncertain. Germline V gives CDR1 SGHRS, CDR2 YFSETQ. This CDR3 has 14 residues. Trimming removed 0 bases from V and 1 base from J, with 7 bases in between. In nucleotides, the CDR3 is TGCGCCAGCAGCTTGGTTCAGAATAACTATGGCTACACCTTC. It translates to CASSLVQNNYGYTF.

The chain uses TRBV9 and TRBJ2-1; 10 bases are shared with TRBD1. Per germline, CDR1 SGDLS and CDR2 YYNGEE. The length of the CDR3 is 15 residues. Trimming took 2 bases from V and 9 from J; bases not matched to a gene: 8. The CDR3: CASSVTGTGEIEQFF. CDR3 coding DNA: TGTGCCAGCAGCGTCACCGGGACAGGGGAGATTGAGCAGTTCTTC.

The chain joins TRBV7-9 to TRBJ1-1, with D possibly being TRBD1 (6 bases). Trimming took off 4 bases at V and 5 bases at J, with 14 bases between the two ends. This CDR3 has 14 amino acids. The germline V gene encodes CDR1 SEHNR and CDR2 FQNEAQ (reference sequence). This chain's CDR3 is CASSSTGTQTEAFF. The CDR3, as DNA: TGTGCCAGCAGCTCTACCGGGACACAAACTGAAGCTTTCTTT.

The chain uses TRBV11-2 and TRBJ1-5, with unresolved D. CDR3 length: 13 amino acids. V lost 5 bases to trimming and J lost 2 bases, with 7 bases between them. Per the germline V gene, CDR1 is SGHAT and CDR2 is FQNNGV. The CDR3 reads CASSPTGNQPQHF. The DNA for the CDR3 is TGTGCCAGCAGCCCAACTGGCAATCAGCCCCAGCATTTT.

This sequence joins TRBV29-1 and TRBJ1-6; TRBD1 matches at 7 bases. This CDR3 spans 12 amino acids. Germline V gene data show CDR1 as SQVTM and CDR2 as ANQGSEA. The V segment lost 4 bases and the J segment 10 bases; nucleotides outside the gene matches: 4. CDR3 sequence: CSVGTGDSPLHF. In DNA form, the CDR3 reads TGCAGCGTTGGTACAGGGGACTCACCCCTCCACTTT.

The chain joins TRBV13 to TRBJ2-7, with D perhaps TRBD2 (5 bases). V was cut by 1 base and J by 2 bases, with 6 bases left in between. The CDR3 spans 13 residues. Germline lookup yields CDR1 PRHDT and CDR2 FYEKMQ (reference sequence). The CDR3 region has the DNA TGTGCCAGCAGCTTAGAGCGGACCTACGAGCAGTACTTC. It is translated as CASSLERTYEQYF.